This T cell receptor delta chain was observed in a study of gamma-delta T cells after stem cell transplantation. The CDR3 has 19 amino acids. Germline V CDR1 and CDR2: GEAIGNYY, EKD. TCRdb called clones from the RT-PCR reads again using CATT. The data hold roughly 4,500 delta-chain clones, with 1.9% observed a single time. This clone turned up a few times. This likely came from a read error, as a far larger clone is one base away. The sample contains more than one DNA sequence encoding this CDR3. This receptor was taken from a human donor. It is not recorded whose cells these are; they may come from a transplant donor. The chain has TRDV2 and TRDJ1; 10 positions match TRDD3. Sequences were obtained from gamma-delta T cells. The CDR3 reads CACDNLSVLGDSNTDKLIF. CDR3 DNA sequence: TGTGCCTGTGACAACCTTTCCGTACTGGGGGATTCCAACACCGATAAACTCATCTTC.